This T cell receptor (beta chain) comes out of a study of cytotoxic CD8 clonotypes in ibrutinib-treated CLL. Notes on the study in general: Clonality went higher at ibrutinib response and then dropped back toward baseline at progression.

For this clone: Its antigen is still unknown.

V lost 4 bases, J lost 2 bases, and 12 bases lay in between. CDR1 is SGHVS, CDR2 FQNEAQ, per germline. This CDR3 spans 15 amino acids. This table comes from immunoSEQ multiplex PCR, and its TCRdb copy is limited to in-frame clones, with some not included. The sample lists tens of thousands of clones; 85% to 90% were seen once. Extraction of around 2.2 micrograms of genomic DNA from cryopreserved PBMCs supplied material for TCR beta libraries. This sequence originates from a human donor with chronic lymphocytic leukemia. The V gene is TRBV7-8, the J gene TRBJ1-3; D gene unclear. The sample in question was PBMCs, obtained before ibrutinib treatment. This chain's CDR3 is CASSSRTGAGNTIYF. The DNA of the CDR3 is TGTGCCAGCAGCTCCAGAACGGGAGCTGGAAACACCATATATTTT.